What follows is one T cell receptor (beta chain) and its context. The sample has other DNA sequences that encode this CDR3 too. The protocol was immunoSEQ multiplex PCR, while the TCRdb copy is restricted to in-frame clones and leaves out a portion. Of more than 2 million clones listed, roughly 95% are singletons. The naive CD8 subset, CD45RO-negative cells positively selected for CCR7, excluded terminally differentiated effector memory CD45RA+ cells. The data were taken from a study of shared clonotypes between healthy human individuals. The CDR3 is 12 residues long. The V end was cut by 3 bases, the J end by 10 bases, with 10 bases between. Germline-derived CDR1 and CDR2 are MDHEN and SYDVKM.

The sequence was collected from a young man in good health. Some clones in this sample may be carry-over from other donors' samples. Specimen: naive CD8+ T cells from PBMCs. J is TRBJ2-1 and V is TRBV28; D not certain. DNA of the CDR3: TGTGCCAGCAGTTTTGGTATAGGGGAGCAGTTCTTC. The encoded protein is CASSFGIGEQFF. The full variable domain, with the rest looked up from reference TRBV28 and TRBJ2-1, is DVKVTQSSRYLVKRTGEKVFLECVQDMDHENMFWYRQDPGLGLRLIYFSYDVKMKEKGDIPEGYSVSREKKERFSLILESASTNQTSMYLCASSFGIGEQFFGPGTRLTVL.